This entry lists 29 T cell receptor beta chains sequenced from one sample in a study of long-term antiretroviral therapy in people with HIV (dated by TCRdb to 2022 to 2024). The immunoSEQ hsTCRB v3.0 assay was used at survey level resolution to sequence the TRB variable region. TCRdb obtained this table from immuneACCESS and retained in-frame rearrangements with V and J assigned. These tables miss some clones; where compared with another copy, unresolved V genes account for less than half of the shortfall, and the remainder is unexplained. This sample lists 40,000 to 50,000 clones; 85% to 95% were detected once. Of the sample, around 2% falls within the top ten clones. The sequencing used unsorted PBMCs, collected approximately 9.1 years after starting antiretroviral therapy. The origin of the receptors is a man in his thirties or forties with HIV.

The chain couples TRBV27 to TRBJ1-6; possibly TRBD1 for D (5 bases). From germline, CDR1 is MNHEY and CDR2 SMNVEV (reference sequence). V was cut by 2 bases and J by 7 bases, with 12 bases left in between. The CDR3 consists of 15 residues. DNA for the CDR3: TGTGCCAGCAGTTTAGTTGCAGGGTCCAATTCACCCCTCCACTTT. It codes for CASSLVAGSNSPLHF.

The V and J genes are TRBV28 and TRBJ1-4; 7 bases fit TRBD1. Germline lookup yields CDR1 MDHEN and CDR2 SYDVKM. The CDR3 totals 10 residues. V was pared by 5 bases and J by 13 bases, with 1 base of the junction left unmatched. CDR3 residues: CASSRDRLFF. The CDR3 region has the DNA TGTGCCAGCAGTCGGGACAGACTGTTTTTT.

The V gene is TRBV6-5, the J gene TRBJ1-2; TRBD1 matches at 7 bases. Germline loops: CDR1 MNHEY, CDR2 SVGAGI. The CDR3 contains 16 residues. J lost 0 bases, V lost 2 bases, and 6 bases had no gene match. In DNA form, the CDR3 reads TGTGCCAGCAGTTACCGATCCGGGACAGCTAACTATGGCTACACCTTC. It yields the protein CASSYRSGTANYGYTF.

Written as DNA, the CDR3 is TGTGCCAGCAGCCAAGATCGGACCTACCCGAGGGAAAAACTGTTTTTT. Its translation: CASSQDRTYPREKLFF. This rearrangement joins TRBV4-2 to TRBJ1-4; D gene uncertain. The CDR3 totals 16 residues. Germline V CDR1 and CDR2: LGHNA, YNFKEQ. V lost 0 bases to trimming and J lost 8 bases, with 16 bases between them.

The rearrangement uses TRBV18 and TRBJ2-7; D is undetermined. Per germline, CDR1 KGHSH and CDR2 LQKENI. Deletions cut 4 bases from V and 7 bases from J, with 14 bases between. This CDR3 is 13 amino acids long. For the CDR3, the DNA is TGTGCCAGCTCACGGCGGTGGCAGGATGAGCAGTACTTC. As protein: CASSRRWQDEQYF. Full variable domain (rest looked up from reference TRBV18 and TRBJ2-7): NAGVMQNPRHLVRRRGQEARLRCSPMKGHSHVYWYRQLPEEGLKFMVYLQKENIIDESGMPKERFSAEFPKEGPSILRIQQVVRGDSAAYFCASSRRWQDEQYFGPGTRLTVT.

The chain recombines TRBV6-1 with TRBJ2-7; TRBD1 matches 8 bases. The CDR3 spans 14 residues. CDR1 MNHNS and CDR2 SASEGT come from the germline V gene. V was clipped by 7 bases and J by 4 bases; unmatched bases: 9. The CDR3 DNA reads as TGTGCCAGCATGCTTCAGGGGGCGACGTACGAGCAGTACTTC. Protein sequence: CASMLQGATYEQYF.

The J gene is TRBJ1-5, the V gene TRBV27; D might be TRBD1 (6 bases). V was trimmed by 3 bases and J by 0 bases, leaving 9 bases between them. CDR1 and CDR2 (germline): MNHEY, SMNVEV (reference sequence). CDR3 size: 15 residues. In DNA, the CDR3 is TGTGCCAGCAGTTTCTACAGGGATAGCAATCAGCCCCAGCATTTT. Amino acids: CASSFYRDSNQPQHF.

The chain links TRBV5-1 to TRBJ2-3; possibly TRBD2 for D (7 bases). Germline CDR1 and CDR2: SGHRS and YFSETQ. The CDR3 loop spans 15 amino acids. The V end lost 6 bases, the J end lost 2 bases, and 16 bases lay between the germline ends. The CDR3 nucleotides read TGCGCCAGCACGTACAAGGGGGGGCCCACAGATACGCAGTATTTT. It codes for CASTYKGGPTDTQYF.

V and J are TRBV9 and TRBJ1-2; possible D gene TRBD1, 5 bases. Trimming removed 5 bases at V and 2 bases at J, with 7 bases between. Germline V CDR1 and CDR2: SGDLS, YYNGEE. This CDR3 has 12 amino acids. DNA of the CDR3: TGTGCCAGCAGAGGGGACAACTATGGCTACACCTTC. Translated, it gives CASRGDNYGYTF. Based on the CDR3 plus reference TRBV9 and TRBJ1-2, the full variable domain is DSGVTQTPKHLITATGQRVTLRCSPRSGDLSVYWYQQSLDQGLQFLIQYYNGEERAKGNILERFSAQQFPDLHSELNLSSLELGDSALYFCASRGDNYGYTFGSGTRLTVV.

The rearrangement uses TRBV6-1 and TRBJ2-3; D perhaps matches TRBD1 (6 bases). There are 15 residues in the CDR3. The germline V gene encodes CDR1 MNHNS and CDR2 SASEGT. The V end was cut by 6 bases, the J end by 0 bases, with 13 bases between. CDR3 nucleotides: TGTGCCAGCAGCTATCAGGGGAAGAGCACAGATACGCAGTATTTT. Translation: CASSYQGKSTDTQYF.

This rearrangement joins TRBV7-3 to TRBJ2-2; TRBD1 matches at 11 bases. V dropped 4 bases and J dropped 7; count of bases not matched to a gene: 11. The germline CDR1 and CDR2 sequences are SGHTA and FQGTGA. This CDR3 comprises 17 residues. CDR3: CASSYLLGQGADGELFF. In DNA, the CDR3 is TGTGCCAGCAGCTACCTTCTTGGACAGGGGGCGGACGGGGAGCTGTTTTTT. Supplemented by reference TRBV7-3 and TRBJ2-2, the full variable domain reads GAGVSQTPSNKVTEKGKYVELRCDPISGHTALYWYRQSLGQGPEFLIYFQGTGAADDSGLPNDRFFAVRPEGSVSTLKIQRTERGDSAVYLCASSYLLGQGADGELFFGEGSRLTVL.

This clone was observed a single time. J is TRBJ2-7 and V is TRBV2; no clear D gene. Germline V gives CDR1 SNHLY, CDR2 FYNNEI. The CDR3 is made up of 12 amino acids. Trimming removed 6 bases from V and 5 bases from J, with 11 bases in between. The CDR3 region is CASSPDFDEQYF. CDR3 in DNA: TGTGCCAGCAGCCCCGACTTTGACGAGCAGTACTTC.

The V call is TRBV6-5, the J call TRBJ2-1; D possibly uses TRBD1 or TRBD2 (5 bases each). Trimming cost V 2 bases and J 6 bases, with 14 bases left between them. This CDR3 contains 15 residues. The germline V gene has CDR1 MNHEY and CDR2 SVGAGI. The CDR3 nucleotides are TGTGCCAGCAGTTACACCTACGAGGGACCCAATGAGCAGTTCTTC. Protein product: CASSYTYEGPNEQFF.

CDR3 in amino acids: CASSTSGGSGELFF. In DNA, the CDR3 is TGTGCCAGCTCGACTAGCGGGGGTTCCGGGGAGCTGTTTTTT. V is TRBV28 and J is TRBJ2-2; 12 bases fit TRBD2. CDR1 MDHEN and CDR2 SYDVKM come from the germline V gene. The CDR3 is made up of 14 amino acids. J was trimmed by 6 bases and V by 8 bases; bases with no gene match: 4.

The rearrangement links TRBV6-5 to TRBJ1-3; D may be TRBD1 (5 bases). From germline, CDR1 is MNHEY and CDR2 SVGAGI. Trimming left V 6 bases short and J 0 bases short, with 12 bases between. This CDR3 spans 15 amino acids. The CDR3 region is CASRSGTDSGNTIYF. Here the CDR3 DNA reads TGTGCCAGCAGGTCTGGGACCGACTCTGGAAACACCATATATTTT.

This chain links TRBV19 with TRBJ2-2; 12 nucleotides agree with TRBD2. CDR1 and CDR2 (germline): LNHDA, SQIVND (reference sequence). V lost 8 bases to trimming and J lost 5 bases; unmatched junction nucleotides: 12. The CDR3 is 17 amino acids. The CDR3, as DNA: TGTGCCAGTCTTGGCCTAGCGGGGGGGCGTAGAACCGGGGAGCTGTTTTTT. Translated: CASLGLAGGRRTGELFF.

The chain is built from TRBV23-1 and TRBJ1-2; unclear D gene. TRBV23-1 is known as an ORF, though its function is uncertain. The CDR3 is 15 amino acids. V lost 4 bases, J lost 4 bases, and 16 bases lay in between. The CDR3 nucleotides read TGCGCCAGCAGTCCCACGGCGCAGCCGACCTATGGCTACACCTTC. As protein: CASSPTAQPTYGYTF.

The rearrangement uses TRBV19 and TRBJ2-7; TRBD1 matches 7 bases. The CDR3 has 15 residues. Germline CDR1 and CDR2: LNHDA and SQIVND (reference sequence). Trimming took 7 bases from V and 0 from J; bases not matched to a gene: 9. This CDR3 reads CASKGAASSSYEQYF. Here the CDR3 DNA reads TGTGCCAGTAAGGGGGCTGCCTCTAGCTCCTACGAGCAGTACTTC. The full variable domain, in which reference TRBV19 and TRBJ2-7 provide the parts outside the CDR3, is DGGITQSPKYLFRKEGQNVTLSCEQNLNHDAMYWYRQDPGQGLRLIYYSQIVNDFQKGDIAEGYSVSREKKESFPLTVTSAQKNPTAFYLCASKGAASSSYEQYFGPGTRLTVT.

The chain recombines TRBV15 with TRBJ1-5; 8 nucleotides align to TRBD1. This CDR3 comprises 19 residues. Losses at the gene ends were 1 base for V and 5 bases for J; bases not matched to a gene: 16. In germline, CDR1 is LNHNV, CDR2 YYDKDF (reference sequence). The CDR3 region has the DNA TGTGCCACCAGCAGAGGACAGGGGTTTTTCGGTTTAGGGGATCAGCCCCAGCATTTT. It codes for CATSRGQGFFGLGDQPQHF.

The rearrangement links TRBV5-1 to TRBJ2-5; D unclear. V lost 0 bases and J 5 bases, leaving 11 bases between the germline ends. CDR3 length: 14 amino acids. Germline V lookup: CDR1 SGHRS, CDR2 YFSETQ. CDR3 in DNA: TGCGCCAGCAGCTTGGCCTCAATTGGGGAGACCCAGTACTTC. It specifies CASSLASIGETQYF.

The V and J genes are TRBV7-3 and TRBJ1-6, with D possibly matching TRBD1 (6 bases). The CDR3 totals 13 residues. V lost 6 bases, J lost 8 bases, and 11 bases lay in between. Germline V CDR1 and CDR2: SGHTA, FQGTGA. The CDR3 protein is CASRLGGDSPLHF. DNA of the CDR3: TGTGCCAGCAGGTTAGGGGGGGATTCACCCCTCCACTTT.

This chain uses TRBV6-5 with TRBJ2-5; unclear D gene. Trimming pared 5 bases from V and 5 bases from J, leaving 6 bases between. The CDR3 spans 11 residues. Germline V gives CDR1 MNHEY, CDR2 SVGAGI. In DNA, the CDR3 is TGTGCCAGCAGTCTTAGGGAGACCCAGTACTTC. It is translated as CASSLRETQYF.

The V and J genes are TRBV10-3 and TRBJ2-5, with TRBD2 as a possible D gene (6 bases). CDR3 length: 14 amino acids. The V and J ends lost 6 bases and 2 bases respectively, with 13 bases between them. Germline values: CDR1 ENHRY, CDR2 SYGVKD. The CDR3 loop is CAISPGSSQETQYF. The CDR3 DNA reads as TGTGCCATCAGCCCCGGGAGCAGTCAAGAGACCCAGTACTTC.

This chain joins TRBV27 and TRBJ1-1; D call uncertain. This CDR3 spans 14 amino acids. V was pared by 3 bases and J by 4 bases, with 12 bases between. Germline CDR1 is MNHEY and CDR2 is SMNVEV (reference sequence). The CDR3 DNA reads TGTGCCAGCAGTTTTTGGGGTGAGGGCACTGAAGCTTTCTTT. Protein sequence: CASSFWGEGTEAFF.

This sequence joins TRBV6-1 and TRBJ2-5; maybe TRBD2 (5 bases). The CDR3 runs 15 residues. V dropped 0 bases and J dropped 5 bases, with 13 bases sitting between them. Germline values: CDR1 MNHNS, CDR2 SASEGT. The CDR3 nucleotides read TGTGCCAGCAGTGAAGCACGTGGGCGAGGGGAGACCCAGTACTTC. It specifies CASSEARGRGETQYF.

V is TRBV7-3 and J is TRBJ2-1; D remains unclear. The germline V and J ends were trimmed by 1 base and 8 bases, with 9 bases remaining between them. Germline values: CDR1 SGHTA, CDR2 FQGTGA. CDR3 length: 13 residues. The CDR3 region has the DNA TGTGCCAGCAGCTTAATCAAAGCTGATGAGCAGTTCTTC. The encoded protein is CASSLIKADEQFF.

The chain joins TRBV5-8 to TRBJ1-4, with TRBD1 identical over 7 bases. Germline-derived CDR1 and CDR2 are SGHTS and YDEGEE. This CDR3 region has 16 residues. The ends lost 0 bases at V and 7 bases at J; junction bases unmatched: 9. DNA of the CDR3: TGTGCCAGCAGCTTGGGGGTGGGACAGCCATCTGAAAAACTGTTTTTT. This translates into CASSLGVGQPSEKLFF.

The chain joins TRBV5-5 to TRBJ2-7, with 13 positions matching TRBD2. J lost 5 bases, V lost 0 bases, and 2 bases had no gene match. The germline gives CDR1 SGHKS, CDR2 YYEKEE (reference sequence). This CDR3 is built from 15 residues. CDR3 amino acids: CASSLGTSGGDEQYF. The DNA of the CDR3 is TGTGCCAGCAGCTTGGGGACTAGCGGGGGAGACGAGCAGTACTTC. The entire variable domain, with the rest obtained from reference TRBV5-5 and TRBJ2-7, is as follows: DAGVTQSPTHLIKTRGQQVTLRCSPISGHKSVSWYQQVLGQGPQFIFQYYEKEERGRGNFPDRFSARQFPNYSSELNVNALLLGDSALYLCASSLGTSGGDEQYFGPGTRLTVT.

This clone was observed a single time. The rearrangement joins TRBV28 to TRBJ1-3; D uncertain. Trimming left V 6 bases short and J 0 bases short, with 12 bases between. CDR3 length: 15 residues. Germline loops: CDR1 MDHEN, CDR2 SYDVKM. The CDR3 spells CASSNSGFSGNTIYF. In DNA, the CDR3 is TGTGCCAGCAGCAACTCGGGCTTCTCTGGAAACACCATATATTTT.